The text below deals with one TCR beta chain. This clonotype was counted ten times or more. Its antigen is not yet known. It has no much larger one-base neighbor in the sample; base qualities were not kept. The source of the sample is a study of T cells in Graves' hyperthyroidism and ophthalmopathy (dated by TCRdb to about 2019). With regard to the full study: Peripheral blood samples were taken at initial diagnosis, before any treatment was given. The approximately 100 discovery patients were randomly divided into training and test sets at a 7:3 ratio. The paper reports TCR Vbeta CDR3 sequencing of approximately 130 peripheral blood samples: around 45 ophthalmopathy, under 85 hyperthyroidism and around 17 progressor patients. Whether ophthalmopathy could be predicted prospectively was tested in an independent validation cohort made up of roughly 19 hyperthyroidism patients plus 17 patients who later progressed to ophthalmopathy. To identify TCR V-J signatures that set the groups apart, the researchers used a discovery cohort of about a hundred patients, made up of 40 to 45 with Graves' ophthalmopathy and about 55 with stable Graves' hyperthyroidism. Following sampling, methimazole starting at 30 mg daily was given to hyperthyroidism patients, and high-dose intravenous methylprednisolone was given to ophthalmopathy patients. In several Graves' hyperthyroidism patients, the study also compared T-cell repertoires from thyroid tissue with T-cell repertoires from blood.

The research as a whole found: A 13 V-J signature model separated ophthalmopathy from stable hyperthyroidism, with 87.88% sensitivity and roughly 84% specificity in cross-validation and 80%/75% in testing. In validation, the model predicted progression to ophthalmopathy a median of about 6 months before onset, with approximately 71% sensitivity and around 76% specificity. Sample size was not statistically predetermined, and blinding of investigators to group allocation was not performed. Most expanded thyroid clonotypes (frequency above 0.001) were also detected in blood, suggesting blood repertoires may reflect thyroid immune responses.

V ends up 3 bases short and J 5 bases short, with an unmatched junction base count of 5. Reading from cysteine to phenylalanine, the CDR3 counts 15 amino acids. Only CDR3 DNA remains: 45 bases, in frame from the first base. The TCR beta CDR3 regions were amplified from RNA transcripts. A first-round RT-PCR of the TCR CDR3 used the HTBI primer set with the Qiagen OneStep RT-PCR kit. Libraries were constructed in a second round of multiplex PCR, after which size selection and purification were carried out. Sequencing of the libraries was done on an Illumina HiSeq2000 using paired-end 100 bp reads. The original pipeline was this. SOAPnuke was used to process the raw data, throwing out any read that contained adapters or uncalled bases, had a mean Phred below 15, or lacked an exact constant-primer or identifier match. COPE v1.2.5 was used to merge high-quality paired reads, and clonotypes were defined as unique nucleotide sequences. MiTCR v1.1 was used to align the clonotypes against IMGT TRBV, TRBD and TRBJ reference segments. Only V-J combinations with frequency above 0.0001, covering about 99% of repertoires, were analysed. The TCS score was defined as the ratio of F50 (clonal expansion) to E x V (chaos), calculated using BLOSUM62-based TCRdist between CDR3 peptides within each V-J. Welch's t-statistics and random forest reduced roughly 500 V-J features to 13, which were used in a naive Bayes classifier (R e1071). TCRdb ran its own pipeline on the public reads, namely fastp trimming at Q25 and MiXCR clone calling, and kept in-frame beta chains. Each record represents a unique CDR3 protein, reported with the most common genes and DNA among its rows. TCRdb's processing, not the study's, gives the V and J calls here. For this sample there are about 360,000 distinct CDR3 sequences; around 13% appear just once. Of the sample, 9% to 9.5% is held by the ten largest clones.

Stable Graves' hyperthyroidism was defined as the absence of progression to ophthalmopathy over 18 months of follow-up. Hyperthyroidism patients were newly diagnosed, with disease duration under 2 months, and aged 18 to 65 years. The study excluded patients with uncontrolled infections, other autoimmune diseases, pregnancy or lactation. Diagnoses were established on the basis of clinical symptoms, serum thyroxine and TRAb, thyroid ultrasound, and orbital computed tomography. PBMCs were separated from roughly 10 ml of fresh peripheral blood using Ficoll-Paque density gradient centrifugation. Trizol reagent was used to extract total RNA, and RNA quality was then checked on an Agilent 2100 Bioanalyzer.

The sequence is built from TRBV12-3 or TRBV12-4 and TRBJ2-2; 8 bases in between match TRBD1. Sequenced material: blood. The TCR sequence derives from a woman younger than 30 with Graves' hyperthyroidism. The nucleotides read TGTGCCAGCAGTTTTAGGCAGGGGGCGACCGGGGAGCTGTTTTTT. Its coded protein is CASSFRQGATGELFF.